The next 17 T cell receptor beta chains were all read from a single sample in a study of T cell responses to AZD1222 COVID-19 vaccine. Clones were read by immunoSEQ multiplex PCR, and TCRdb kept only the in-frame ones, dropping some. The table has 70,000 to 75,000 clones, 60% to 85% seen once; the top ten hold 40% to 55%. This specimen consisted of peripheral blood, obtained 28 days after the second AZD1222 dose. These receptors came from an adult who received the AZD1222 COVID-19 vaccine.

The CDR3 DNA follows: TGTGCCAGCAGCCAAGACGGAAATTTCGGAAACACCATATATTTT. This codes for CASSQDGNFGNTIYF. V and J are TRBV4-2 and TRBJ1-3; D gene uncertain. Per germline, CDR1 LGHNA and CDR2 YNFKEQ. V was pared by 0 bases and J by 4 bases, with 10 bases between. The CDR3 spans 15 residues.

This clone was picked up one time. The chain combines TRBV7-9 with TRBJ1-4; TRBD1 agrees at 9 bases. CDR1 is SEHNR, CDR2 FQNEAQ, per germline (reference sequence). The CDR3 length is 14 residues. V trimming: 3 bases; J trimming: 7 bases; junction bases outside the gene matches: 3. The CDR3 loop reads CASSLGQGFEKLFF. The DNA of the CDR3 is TGTGCCAGCAGCTTGGGACAGGGATTTGAAAAACTGTTTTTT.

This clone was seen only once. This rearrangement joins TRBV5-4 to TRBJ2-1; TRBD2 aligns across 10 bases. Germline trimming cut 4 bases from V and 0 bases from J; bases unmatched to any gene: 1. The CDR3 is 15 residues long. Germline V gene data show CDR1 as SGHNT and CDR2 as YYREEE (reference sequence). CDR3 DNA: TGTGCCAGCAGCGCTAGCGGGAGCTCCTACAATGAGCAGTTCTTC. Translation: CASSASGSSYNEQFF.

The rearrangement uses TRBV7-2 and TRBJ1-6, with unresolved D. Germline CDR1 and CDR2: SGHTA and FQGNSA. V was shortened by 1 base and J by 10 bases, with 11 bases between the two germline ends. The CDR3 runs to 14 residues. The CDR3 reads CASSLGQAASPLHF. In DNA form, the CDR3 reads TGTGCCAGCAGCTTAGGCCAGGCGGCCTCACCCCTCCACTTT.

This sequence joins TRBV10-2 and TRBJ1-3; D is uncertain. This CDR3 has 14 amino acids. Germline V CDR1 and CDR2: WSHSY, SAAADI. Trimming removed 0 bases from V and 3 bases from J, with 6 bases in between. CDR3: CASSESSYGNTIYF. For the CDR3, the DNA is TGCGCCAGCAGTGAGTCGAGTTATGGAAACACCATATATTTT.

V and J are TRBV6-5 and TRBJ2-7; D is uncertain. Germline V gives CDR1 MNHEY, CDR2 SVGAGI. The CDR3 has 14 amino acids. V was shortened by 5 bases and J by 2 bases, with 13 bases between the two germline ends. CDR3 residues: CASSRSGQTYEQYF. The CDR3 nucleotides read TGTGCCAGCAGTCGCTCCGGCCAGACCTACGAGCAGTACTTC.

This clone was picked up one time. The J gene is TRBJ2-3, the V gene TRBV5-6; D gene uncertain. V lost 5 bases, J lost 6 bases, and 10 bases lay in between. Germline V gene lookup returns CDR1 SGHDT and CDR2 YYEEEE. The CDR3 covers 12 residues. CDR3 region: CASSLALDTQYF. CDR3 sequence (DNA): TGTGCCAGCAGTCTGGCTTTGGATACGCAGTATTTT.

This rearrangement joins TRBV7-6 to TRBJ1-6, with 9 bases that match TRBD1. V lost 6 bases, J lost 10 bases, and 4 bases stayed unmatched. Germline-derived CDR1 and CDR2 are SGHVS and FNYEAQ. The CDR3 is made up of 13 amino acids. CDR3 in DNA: TGTGCCAGCAGGGGAACAGGGGGCTCACCCCTCCACTTT. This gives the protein CASRGTGGSPLHF.

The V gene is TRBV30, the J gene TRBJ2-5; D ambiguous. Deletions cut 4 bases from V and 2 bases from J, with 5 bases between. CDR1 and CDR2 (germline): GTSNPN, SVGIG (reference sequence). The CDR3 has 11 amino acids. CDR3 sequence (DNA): TGTGCCTGGAATACGCAAGAGACCCAGTACTTC. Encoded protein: CAWNTQETQYF.

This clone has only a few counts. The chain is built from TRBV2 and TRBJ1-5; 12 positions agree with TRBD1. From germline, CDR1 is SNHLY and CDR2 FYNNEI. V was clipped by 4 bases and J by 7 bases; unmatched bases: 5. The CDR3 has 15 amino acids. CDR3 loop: CASSAGTGGRQPQHF. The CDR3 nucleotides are TGTGCCAGCAGTGCCGGGACAGGGGGCAGACAGCCCCAGCATTTT.

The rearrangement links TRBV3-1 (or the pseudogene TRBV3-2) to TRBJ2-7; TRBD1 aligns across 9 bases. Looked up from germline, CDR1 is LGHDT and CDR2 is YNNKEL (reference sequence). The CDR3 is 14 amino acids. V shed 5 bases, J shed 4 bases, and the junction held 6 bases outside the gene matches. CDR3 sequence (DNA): TGTGCCAGCAGCGCCGGGACAGGGACTTACGAGCAGTACTTC. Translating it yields CASSAGTGTYEQYF.

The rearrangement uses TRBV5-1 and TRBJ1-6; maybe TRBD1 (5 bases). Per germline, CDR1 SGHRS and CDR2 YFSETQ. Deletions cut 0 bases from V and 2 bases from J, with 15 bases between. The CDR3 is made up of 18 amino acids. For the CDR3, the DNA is TGCGCCAGCAGCTTGGAGCTTCAGGGTATCGCCTATAATTCACCCCTCCACTTT. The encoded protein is CASSLELQGIAYNSPLHF. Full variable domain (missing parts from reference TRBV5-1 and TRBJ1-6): KAGVTQTPRYLIKTRGQQVTLSCSPISGHRSVSWYQQTPGQGLQFLFEYFSETQRNKGNFPGRFSGRQFSNSRSEMNVSTLELGDSALYLCASSLELQGIAYNSPLHFGNGTRLTVT.

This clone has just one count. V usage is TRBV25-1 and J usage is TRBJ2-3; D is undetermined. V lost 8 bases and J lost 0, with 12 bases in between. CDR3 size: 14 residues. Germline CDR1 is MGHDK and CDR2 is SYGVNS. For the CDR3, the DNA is TGTGCCAGCGTAGGACGAGTTAGCACAGATACGCAGTATTTT. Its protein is CASVGRVSTDTQYF.

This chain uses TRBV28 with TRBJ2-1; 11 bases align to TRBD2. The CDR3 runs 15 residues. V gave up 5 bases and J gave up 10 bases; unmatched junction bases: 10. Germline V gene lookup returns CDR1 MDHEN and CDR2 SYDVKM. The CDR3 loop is CASSHHSGGAGEQFF. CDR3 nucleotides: TGTGCCAGCAGTCACCATAGCGGGGGGGCTGGGGAGCAGTTCTTC. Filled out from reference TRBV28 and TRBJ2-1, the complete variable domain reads DVKVTQSSRYLVKRTGEKVFLECVQDMDHENMFWYRQDPGLGLRLIYFSYDVKMKEKGDIPEGYSVSREKKERFSLILESASTNQTSMYLCASSHHSGGAGEQFFGPGTRLTVL.

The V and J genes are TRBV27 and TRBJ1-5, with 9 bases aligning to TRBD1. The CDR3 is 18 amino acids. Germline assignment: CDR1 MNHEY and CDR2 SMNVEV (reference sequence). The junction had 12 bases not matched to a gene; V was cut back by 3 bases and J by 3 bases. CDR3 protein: CASSFSGTGPVPNQPQHF. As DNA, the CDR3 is TGTGCCAGCAGTTTCTCCGGGACAGGGCCTGTTCCCAATCAGCCCCAGCATTTT.

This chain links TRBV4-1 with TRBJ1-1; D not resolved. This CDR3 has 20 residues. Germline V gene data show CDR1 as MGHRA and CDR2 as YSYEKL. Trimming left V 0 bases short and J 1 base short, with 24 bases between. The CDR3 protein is CASSQDAGLLRLEQNTEAFF. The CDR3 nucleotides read TGCGCCAGCAGCCAAGATGCCGGGCTCCTGAGATTGGAACAGAACACTGAAGCTTTCTTT.

The CDR3: CASALEESAYEQYF. DNA for the CDR3: TGTGCCAGCGCCCTGGAGGAGAGCGCCTACGAGCAGTACTTC. This chain uses TRBV13 with TRBJ2-7, with D possibly matching TRBD2 (5 bases). The ends were cut back, 8 bases at V and 2 bases at J, with 16 bases in the middle. The CDR3 runs 14 residues. The V gene's germline CDR1 is PRHDT and CDR2 FYEKMQ (reference sequence).